A single sample gave rise to the 5 T cell receptor beta chains below, sequenced in a study of blood T cell repertoires in COVID-19. Sequencing used immunoSEQ multiplex PCR; TCRdb keeps in-frame clones, though not all of them. The table records around 56,000 clones, almost 80% of them present only once. Material: peripheral blood. These receptors all stem from a man aged 55 to 70 with acute or convalescent COVID-19.

V and J are TRBV2 and TRBJ2-2, with 12 bases fitting TRBD2. Germline CDR1 reads SNHLY; CDR2 reads FYNNEI. V was clipped by 5 bases and J by 4 bases; unmatched bases: 5. CDR3 size: 16 residues. The DNA for the CDR3 is TGTGCCAGCAGTATGACTAGCGGGGGTTTCACCGGGGAGCTGTTTTTT. This codes for CASSMTSGGFTGELFF.

This clone was seen a few times. CDR3 sequence reads: CASSSSGGGGYTF. The DNA of the CDR3 is TGTGCCAGCAGCTCGTCGGGGGGCGGTGGCTACACCTTC. This chain connects TRBV5-8 to TRBJ1-2; TRBD1 is a possible D gene (6 bases). CDR3 length: 13 residues. Trimming shortened V by 3 bases and J by 7 bases, and 13 bases separated the two germline ends. CDR1 is SGHTS, CDR2 YDEGEE, per germline.

This clone was counted once. Germline is not matched at one junction end, which may reflect a read error. The chain employs TRBV19 and TRBJ2-3; 7 nucleotides agree with TRBD2. This CDR3 contains 14 residues. The germline V gene has CDR1 LNHDA and CDR2 SQIVND (reference sequence). The CDR3 loop is CASSPATSIDTQYF. The CDR3 region has the DNA TGTGCCAGTAGTCCTGCGACTAGCATAGATACGCAGTATTTT.

This chain uses TRBV5-1 with TRBJ1-3; no clear D gene. This CDR3 contains 14 residues. CDR1 SGHRS and CDR2 YFSETQ come from the germline V gene. V lost 5 bases and J 0 bases, leaving 9 bases between the germline ends. The CDR3 nucleotides read TGCGCCAGCAGTCCGAGAGGCTCTGGAAACACCATATATTTT. Encoded protein: CASSPRGSGNTIYF. The complete variable domain, with remaining parts taken from reference TRBV5-1 and TRBJ1-3, reads KAGVTQTPRYLIKTRGQQVTLSCSPISGHRSVSWYQQTPGQGLQFLFEYFSETQRNKGNFPGRFSGRQFSNSRSEMNVSTLELGDSALYLCASSPRGSGNTIYFGEGSWLTVV.

The rearrangement uses TRBV12-3 or TRBV12-4 and TRBJ1-1; no firm D call. The CDR3 spans 13 residues. V was clipped by 3 bases and J by 2 bases, with 7 bases between them. CDR3 region: CASSFRLNTEAFF. In DNA, the CDR3 is TGTGCCAGCAGTTTTCGGTTAAACACTGAAGCTTTCTTT.